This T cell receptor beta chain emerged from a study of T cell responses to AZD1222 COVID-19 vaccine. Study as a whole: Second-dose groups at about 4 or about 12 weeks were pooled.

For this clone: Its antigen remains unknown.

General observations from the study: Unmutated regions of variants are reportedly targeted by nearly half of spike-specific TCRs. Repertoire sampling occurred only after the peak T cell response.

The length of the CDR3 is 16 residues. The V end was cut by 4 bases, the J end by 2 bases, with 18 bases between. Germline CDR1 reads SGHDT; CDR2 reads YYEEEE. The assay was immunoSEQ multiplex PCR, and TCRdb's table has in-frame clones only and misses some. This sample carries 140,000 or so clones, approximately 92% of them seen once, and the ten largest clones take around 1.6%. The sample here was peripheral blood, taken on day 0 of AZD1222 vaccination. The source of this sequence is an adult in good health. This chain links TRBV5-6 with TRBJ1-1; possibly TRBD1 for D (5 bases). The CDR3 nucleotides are TGTGCCAGCAGCCCACGAGGTAGGGGCTTTAACACTGAAGCTTTCTTT. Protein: CASSPRGRGFNTEAFF.